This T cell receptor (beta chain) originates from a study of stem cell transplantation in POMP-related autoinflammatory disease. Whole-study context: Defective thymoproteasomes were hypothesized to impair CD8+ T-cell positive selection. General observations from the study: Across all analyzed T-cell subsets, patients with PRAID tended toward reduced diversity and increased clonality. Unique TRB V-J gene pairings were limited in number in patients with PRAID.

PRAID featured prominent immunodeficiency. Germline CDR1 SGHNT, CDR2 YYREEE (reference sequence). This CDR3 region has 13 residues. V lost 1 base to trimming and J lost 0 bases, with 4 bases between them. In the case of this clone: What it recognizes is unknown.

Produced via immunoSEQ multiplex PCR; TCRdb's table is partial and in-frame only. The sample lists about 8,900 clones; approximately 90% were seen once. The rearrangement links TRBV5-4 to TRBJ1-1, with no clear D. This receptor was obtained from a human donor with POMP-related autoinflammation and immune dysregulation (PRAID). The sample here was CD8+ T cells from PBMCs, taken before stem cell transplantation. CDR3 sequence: CASSLSVNTEAFF. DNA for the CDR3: TGTGCCAGCAGCTTGTCCGTGAACACTGAAGCTTTCTTT.